This T cell receptor (beta chain) was profiled in a study of control samples from healthy donors and cancer patients. Here immunoSEQ multiplex PCR was the method, and the copy in TCRdb shows in-frame clones only, minus some. The data show roughly 450,000 clones, 90% seen once. J was trimmed by 4 bases and V by 5 bases; bases with no gene match: 11. The CDR3 contains 16 residues. Germline CDR1 SGHAT, CDR2 FQNNGV. The sample was PBMCs. This TCR was recovered from a man aged 40-49 years with head and neck cancer. The V call is TRBV11-2, the J call TRBJ1-2; 9 nucleotides align to TRBD1. The CDR3 DNA sequence: TGTGCCAGCAGCCTTCTCACAGGGGGCGAAGGCTATGGCTACACCTTC. This codes for CASSLLTGGEGYGYTF.